These 29 T cell receptor beta chains share one sample of origin, sequenced in a study of PD-1 blockade in classical Hodgkin lymphoma. Relapse was seen in all patients after autologous stem cell transplantation, and brentuximab vedotin exposure was variable. Data came from immunoSEQ multiplex PCR; TCRdb stores just in-frame clones and leaves some out. Of 150,000 or so clones in the sample, nearly 80% were seen once. Specimen: peripheral blood mononuclear cells (PBMCs), collected before the second cycle of nivolumab. These receptors originate from a human donor with classical Hodgkin lymphoma.

The chain recombines TRBV29-1 with TRBJ1-1; D gene ambiguous. The CDR3 consists of 13 residues. Germline V gene lookup returns CDR1 SQVTM and CDR2 ANQGSEA. Between the trimmed V and J ends, which lost 2 bases and 5 bases, there was a span of 12 bases. For the CDR3, the DNA is TGCAGCGTTGAACGAGGCCTGGGGACTGAAGCTTTCTTT. Its translation is CSVERGLGTEAFF. Full variable domain (outside the CDR3, taken from reference TRBV29-1 and TRBJ1-1): SAVISQKPSRDICQRGTSLTIQCQVDSQVTMMFWYRQQPGQSLTLIATANQGSEATYESGFVIDKFPISRPNLTFSTLTVSNMSPEDSSIYLCSVERGLGTEAFFGQGTRLTVV.

The chain carries TRBV28 and TRBJ1-2, with D perhaps matching TRBD1 (5 bases). CDR1 and CDR2 from the germline V gene are MDHEN and SYDVKM. V was shortened by 5 bases and J by 6 bases, with 13 bases between the two germline ends. This CDR3 contains 13 residues. The CDR3 DNA is TGTGCCAGCAGTCCCGCGGGACGGAATGGCTACACCTTC. The encoded protein is CASSPAGRNGYTF.

The rearrangement links TRBV11-2 to TRBJ2-1, with TRBD2 matching over 7 bases. CDR3 size: 15 residues. V trimming: 5 bases; J trimming: 0 bases; junction bases outside the gene matches: 4. Germline-derived CDR1 and CDR2 are SGHAT and FQNNGV. DNA for the CDR3: TGTGCCAGCAGCCCGACTAGCAGCTCCTACAATGAGCAGTTCTTC. Encoded protein: CASSPTSSSYNEQFF.

The rearrangement joins TRBV7-6 to TRBJ2-3, with 8 bases lining up with TRBD2. The CDR3 totals 16 residues. Trimming removed 5 bases from V and 1 base from J; junction bases left unmatched: 8. The germline CDR1 and CDR2 sequences are SGHVS and FNYEAQ. CDR3 protein: CASSLKREQGTDTQYF. CDR3 coding DNA: TGTGCCAGCAGCCTGAAGCGGGAGCAGGGCACAGATACGCAGTATTTT.

The V and J genes are TRBV5-6 and TRBJ1-1; D unresolved. V was cut by 4 bases and J by 1 base, with 8 bases left in between. CDR1 and CDR2 from the germline V gene are SGHDT and YYEEEE. This CDR3 has 13 amino acids. CDR3 coding DNA: TGTGCCAGCAGCGGTGGGCCGAACACTGAAGCTTTCTTT. It yields the protein CASSGGPNTEAFF.

The chain carries TRBV9 and TRBJ2-2; D is undetermined. The V end was cut by 5 bases, the J end by 6 bases, with 8 bases between. This CDR3 is 12 amino acids long. CDR1 and CDR2 from the germline V gene are SGDLS and YYNGEE. CDR3 sequence: CASRGSAGELFF. DNA of the CDR3: TGTGCCAGCAGGGGGTCGGCCGGGGAGCTGTTTTTT.

This chain links TRBV25-1 with TRBJ1-1; D gene uncertain. V was trimmed by 2 bases and J by 2 bases, leaving 9 bases between them. The CDR3 has 14 residues. Germline V gives CDR1 MGHDK, CDR2 SYGVNS. The CDR3 DNA sequence: TGTGCCAGCAGTGAAGCGAGGTTAAACACTGAAGCTTTCTTT. Translating gives CASSEARLNTEAFF.

The sample holds a few counts of this clone. J is TRBJ1-5 and V is TRBV6-6; D unclear. This CDR3 is 15 amino acids long. V lost 10 bases and J 0 bases, leaving 16 bases between the germline ends. Germline CDR1 reads MNHNY; CDR2 reads SVGAGI (reference sequence). CDR3 sequence (DNA): TGTGCCACCGAGGCACGGGCCTATAGCAATCAGCCCCAGCATTTT. Its protein product is CATEARAYSNQPQHF.

This sequence joins TRBV6-1 and TRBJ2-7; no clear D gene. V lost 4 bases, J lost 0 bases, and 13 bases lay in between. The CDR3 extends over 15 amino acids. The germline V gene encodes CDR1 MNHNS and CDR2 SASEGT. The CDR3 sequence is CASSVVAISSYEQYF. The CDR3 DNA reads TGTGCCAGCAGTGTTGTGGCGATAAGCTCCTACGAGCAGTACTTC.

The chain links TRBV7-8 to TRBJ1-5; a weak D match, TRBD1 (5 bases). CDR3 length: 15 amino acids. Germline CDR1 is SGHVS and CDR2 is FQNEAQ. The V gene lost 5 bases and the J gene lost 4 bases, with 15 bases spanning the gap. The CDR3: CASSPRDGPNQPQHF. CDR3 sequence (DNA): TGTGCCAGCAGCCCTAGGGACGGCCCGAATCAGCCCCAGCATTTT.

The chain joins TRBV9 to TRBJ2-1; 9 bases agree with TRBD1. The germline CDR1 and CDR2 sequences are SGDLS and YYNGEE. This CDR3 spans 14 amino acids. The junction had 3 bases not matched to a gene; V was cut back by 3 bases and J by 5 bases. CDR3 in amino acids: CASSEGQGNNEQFF. The DNA of the CDR3 is TGTGCCAGCAGCGAAGGACAGGGGAACAATGAGCAGTTCTTC.

This clone was counted once. The V call is TRBV5-4, the J call TRBJ2-2; D is perhaps TRBD2 (5 bases). V was cut by 2 bases and J by 3 bases, with 14 bases left in between. The germline CDR1 and CDR2 sequences are SGHNT and YYREEE (reference sequence). The CDR3 covers 16 residues. CDR3 nucleotide sequence: TGTGCCAGCAGCTTTCAGGAGGCTCTGTACACCGGGGAGCTGTTTTTT. Translation gives CASSFQEALYTGELFF. Full variable domain (outside the CDR3, taken from reference TRBV5-4 and TRBJ2-2): ETGVTQSPTHLIKTRGQQVTLRCSSQSGHNTVSWYQQALGQGPQFIFQYYREEENGRGNFPPRFSGLQFPNYSSELNVNALELDDSALYLCASSFQEALYTGELFFGEGSRLTVL.

CDR3 bases: TGTGCCAGCAGACAGGGTAGTGGGGCCAACGTCCTGACTTTC. Protein sequence: CASRQGSGANVLTF. The chain links TRBV25-1 to TRBJ2-6; a weak D match, TRBD1 (6 bases). The CDR3 runs to 14 residues. The V end lost 6 bases, the J end lost 3 bases, and 9 bases lay between the germline ends. Germline CDR1 reads MGHDK; CDR2 reads SYGVNS.

The J gene is TRBJ2-3, the V gene TRBV5-1, with 9 positions matching TRBD2. Germline trimming cut 0 bases from V and 5 bases from J; bases unmatched to any gene: 7. This CDR3 is 16 amino acids long. From germline, CDR1 is SGHRS and CDR2 YFSETQ. Here the CDR3 DNA reads TGCGCCAGCAGCTTGGGGATAGCGGGAGTTGAAGATACGCAGTATTTT. Its translation is CASSLGIAGVEDTQYF. Drawing the rest from reference TRBV5-1 and TRBJ2-3, the complete variable domain is KAGVTQTPRYLIKTRGQQVTLSCSPISGHRSVSWYQQTPGQGLQFLFEYFSETQRNKGNFPGRFSGRQFSNSRSEMNVSTLELGDSALYLCASSLGIAGVEDTQYFGPGTRLTVL.

The rearrangement joins TRBV5-4 to TRBJ2-1, with D possibly being TRBD2 (5 bases). The germline gives CDR1 SGHNT, CDR2 YYREEE (reference sequence). Between the trimmed V and J ends, which lost 4 bases and 6 bases, there was a span of 17 bases. The CDR3 is 15 residues long. CDR3 sequence: CASSPPGWSANEQFF. CDR3 in DNA: TGTGCCAGCAGCCCTCCGGGGTGGTCGGCCAATGAGCAGTTCTTC.

The gene calls are TRBV10-3 and TRBJ1-2, with D perhaps TRBD1 (5 bases). V was clipped by 2 bases and J by 4 bases, with 11 bases between them. Per germline, CDR1 ENHRY and CDR2 SYGVKD. CDR3 length: 14 residues. The CDR3 reads CAISEDRVSYGYTF. The CDR3 nucleotides read TGTGCCATCAGTGAGGACAGAGTTTCCTATGGCTACACCTTC.

This clone was detected a few times. This chain's CDR3 is CASSMGGGSEETQYF. The CDR3 region has the DNA TGTGCCAGCAGCATGGGAGGGGGCTCGGAGGAGACCCAGTACTTC. The genes are TRBV7-2 and TRBJ2-5; perhaps D is TRBD1 or TRBD2 (7 bases each). V was cut by 5 bases and J by 5 bases, with 18 bases left in between. Germline V gene lookup returns CDR1 SGHTA and CDR2 FQGNSA. The CDR3 is made up of 15 amino acids.

The rearrangement links TRBV27 to TRBJ2-1; D gene unclear. The CDR3 spans 16 residues. V shed 2 bases and J shed 2 bases, with 13 bases lying between them. In germline, CDR1 is MNHEY, CDR2 SMNVEV (reference sequence). The CDR3 DNA reads as TGTGCCAGCAGTTTAGGTCGGGCACCCGCCTACAATGAGCAGTTCTTC. Protein product: CASSLGRAPAYNEQFF.

The rearrangement links TRBV15 to TRBJ2-2; TRBD1 aligns across 7 bases. The CDR3 runs 14 residues. Losses at the gene ends were 6 bases for V and 3 bases for J; bases not matched to a gene: 4. Per the germline V gene, CDR1 is LNHNV and CDR2 is YYDKDF (reference sequence). CDR3 loop: CATSGRGHTGELFF. The DNA of the CDR3 is TGTGCCACCAGTGGAAGGGGGCACACCGGGGAGCTGTTTTTT.

This clone was detected only a few times. In DNA, the CDR3 is TGTGCCATCAGTGGAGGGTACGAGCAGTACTTC. Residues: CAISGGYEQYF. The chain uses TRBV10-3 and TRBJ2-7; possible D gene TRBD2, 5 bases. The V end was cut by 4 bases, the J end by 4 bases, with 5 bases between. Germline-derived CDR1 and CDR2 are ENHRY and SYGVKD. The CDR3 runs 11 residues.

This clone was detected only a few times. The gene calls are TRBV5-1 and TRBJ2-7, with TRBD1 matching over 8 bases. The CDR3 has 14 residues. CDR1 is SGHRS and CDR2 is YFSETQ in the germline V gene. V lost 4 bases and J lost 3; bases outside the gene matches: 6. The CDR3 DNA reads as TGCGCCAGCAGCCCCGGGACAGGACACTACGAGCAGTACTTC. This gives the protein CASSPGTGHYEQYF.

The chain combines TRBV2 with TRBJ2-5; D may be TRBD1 (6 bases). Looked up from germline, CDR1 is SNHLY and CDR2 is FYNNEI. The V end lost 2 bases, the J end lost 5 bases, and 6 bases lay between the germline ends. The CDR3 has 12 residues. The DNA for the CDR3 is TGTGCCAGCAGTGAAAGGGGGGAGACCCAGTACTTC. Amino acids: CASSERGETQYF. The full variable domain, in which reference TRBV2 and TRBJ2-5 provide the parts outside the CDR3, is EPEVTQTPSHQVTQMGQEVILRCVPISNHLYFYWYRQILGQKVEFLVSFYNNEISEKSEIFDDQFSVERPDGSNFTLKIRSTKLEDSAMYFCASSERGETQYFGPGTRLLVL.

The chain links TRBV7-9 to TRBJ1-1, with TRBD1 matching 7 bases. V lost 4 bases to trimming and J lost 8 bases; unmatched junction nucleotides: 10. CDR1 and CDR2 from the germline V gene are SEHNR and FQNEAQ (reference sequence). This CDR3 spans 14 amino acids. The CDR3 DNA reads TGTGCCAGCAGCTCGACAGGGCTCGAGCGCGAAGCTTTCTTT. It yields the protein CASSSTGLEREAFF.

This rearrangement joins TRBV27 to TRBJ1-2; 7 nucleotides match TRBD1. With 8 bases clipped from V and 1 base from J, the junction kept 4 bases outside the gene matches. Germline CDR1 is MNHEY and CDR2 is SMNVEV (reference sequence). This CDR3 contains 13 residues. The CDR3 is CASWGQSNYGYTF. CDR3 bases: TGTGCCAGCTGGGGACAGAGTAACTATGGCTACACCTTC.

This clone was counted between two and nine times. The gene calls are TRBV5-1 and TRBJ1-1, with a weak D call TRBD1 (6 bases). The germline V gene has CDR1 SGHRS and CDR2 YFSETQ. The CDR3 contains 15 residues. Trimming stripped 0 bases from V and 4 bases from J, with 13 bases between. The CDR3 DNA reads TGCGCCAGCAGCTTGGCTCGGGGGCTGAGCACTGAAGCTTTCTTT. Translation: CASSLARGLSTEAFF.

J is TRBJ2-1 and V is TRBV10-3, with TRBD1 matching 7 bases. This CDR3 is 14 amino acids long. With 3 bases clipped from V and 6 bases from J, the junction kept 5 bases outside the gene matches. The V gene's germline CDR1 is ENHRY and CDR2 SYGVKD. The CDR3 DNA reads as TGTGCCATCAGTGACACCGGGACAGTCAATGAGCAGTTCTTC. Protein sequence: CAISDTGTVNEQFF.

J is TRBJ2-6 and V is TRBV7-2; D remains ambiguous. The germline V gene has CDR1 SGHTA and CDR2 FQGNSA. The V gene lost 1 base and the J gene lost 1 base, with 2 bases spanning the gap. This CDR3 is 14 amino acids long. CDR3 amino acids: CASSLVSGANVLTF. The CDR3 DNA reads TGTGCCAGCAGCTTAGTTTCTGGGGCCAACGTCCTGACTTTC.

This clone was counted ten times or more. The chain combines TRBV6-5 with TRBJ2-7, with TRBD2 matching over 11 bases. With V trimmed by 4 bases and J by 0 bases, 5 bases remained unmatched. Looked up from germline, CDR1 is MNHEY and CDR2 is SVGAGI. The CDR3 covers 16 residues. CDR3 sequence (DNA): TGTGCCAGCAGTTTTTCGACTAGCGGGGTCTCCTACGAGCAGTACTTC. Encoded protein: CASSFSTSGVSYEQYF.

The chain links TRBV6-5 to TRBJ2-1; 9 bases are shared with TRBD2. The germline V gene encodes CDR1 MNHEY and CDR2 SVGAGI. The CDR3 is 13 residues long. V shed 6 bases, J shed 8 bases, and the junction held 5 bases outside the gene matches. The CDR3 sequence is CASRWLAGHEQFF. The CDR3 nucleotides read TGTGCCAGCAGGTGGCTAGCGGGGCATGAGCAGTTCTTC.